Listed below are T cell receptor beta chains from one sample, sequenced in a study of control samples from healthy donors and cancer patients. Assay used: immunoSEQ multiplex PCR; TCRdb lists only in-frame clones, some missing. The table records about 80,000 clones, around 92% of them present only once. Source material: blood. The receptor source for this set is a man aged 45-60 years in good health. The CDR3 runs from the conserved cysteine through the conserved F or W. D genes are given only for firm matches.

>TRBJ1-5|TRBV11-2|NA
TGTGCCAGCAGCTTGTGGGGGGACAATCAGCCCCAGCATTTT
CASSLWGDNQPQHF
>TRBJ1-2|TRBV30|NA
TGTGCCTGTCGCCGGGAATTAAGCTACACCTTC
CACRRELSYTF
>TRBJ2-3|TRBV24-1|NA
TGTGCCACCTCTAAAACTACAGATACGCAGTATTTT
CATSKTTDTQYF
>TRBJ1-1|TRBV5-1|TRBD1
TGCGCCAGCAGCTTGGCGACAGGGGCAACTGAAGCTTTCTTT
CASSLATGATEAFF
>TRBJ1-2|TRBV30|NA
TGTGCCTGGGCCTACCGTGTTAACTATGGCTACACCTTC
CAWAYRVNYGYTF
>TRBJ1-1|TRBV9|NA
TGTGCCAGCAGTGCAGGTGGGGGTCGGGCTTTCTTT
CASSAGGGRAFF
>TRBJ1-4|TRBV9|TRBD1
TGTGCCAGCAGCGTAGGGAGGGGGCGTAATGAAAAACTGTTTTTT
CASSVGRGRNEKLFF
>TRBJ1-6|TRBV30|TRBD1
TGTGCCAGGGGACAGGGGAATAATTCACCCCTCCACTTT
CARGQGNNSPLHF
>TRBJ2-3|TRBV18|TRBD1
TGTGCCAGCTCACCACCGGACAGGGGGAGGGGAGATACGCAGTATTTT
CASSPPDRGRGDTQYF
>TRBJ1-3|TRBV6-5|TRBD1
TGTGCCAGCAGTAGGACAGGGAAAATAGGAAACACCATATATTTT
CASSRTGKIGNTIYF
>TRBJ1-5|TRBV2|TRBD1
TGTGCCAGCAGTCGGACAGGGAACAATCAGCCCCAGCATTTT
CASSRTGNNQPQHF